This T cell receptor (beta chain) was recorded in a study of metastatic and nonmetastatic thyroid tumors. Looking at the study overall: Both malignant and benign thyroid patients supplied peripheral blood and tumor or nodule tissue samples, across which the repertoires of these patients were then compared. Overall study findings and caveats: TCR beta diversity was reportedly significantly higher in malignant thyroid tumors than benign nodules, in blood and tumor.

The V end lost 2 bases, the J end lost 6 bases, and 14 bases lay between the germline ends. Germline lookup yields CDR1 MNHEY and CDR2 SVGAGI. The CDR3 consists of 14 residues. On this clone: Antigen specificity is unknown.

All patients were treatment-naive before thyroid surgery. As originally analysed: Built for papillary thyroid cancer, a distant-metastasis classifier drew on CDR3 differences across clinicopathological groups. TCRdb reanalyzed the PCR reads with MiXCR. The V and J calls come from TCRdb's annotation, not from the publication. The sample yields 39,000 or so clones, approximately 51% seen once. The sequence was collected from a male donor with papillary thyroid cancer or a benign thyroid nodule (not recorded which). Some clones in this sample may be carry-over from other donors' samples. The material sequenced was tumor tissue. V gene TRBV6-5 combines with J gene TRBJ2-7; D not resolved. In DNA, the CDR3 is TGTGCCAGCAGTTACCTGGCAAGCCCGTCCGAGCAGTACTTC. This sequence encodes CASSYLASPSEQYF.